The 32 T cell receptor beta chains given below trace back to one sample, sequenced in a study of shared T cell receptors in the human thymus. The table came from immunoSEQ multiplex PCR; TCRdb's copy has only in-frame clones and leaves some out. The profile shows about 660,000 clones, 87% of them singletons. These sequences were also reported in another study, on human thymus T cells.

The material sequenced was thymocytes. The receptors were gathered from a boy less than two years old with a congenital heart defect.

The J gene is TRBJ2-5, the V gene TRBV27, with 7 bases fitting TRBD2. Germline CDR1 and CDR2: MNHEY and SMNVEV (reference sequence). The CDR3 has 16 residues. The V and J ends lost 2 bases and 2 bases, in that order; junction bases with no gene match: 8. This CDR3 reads CASSLAPGEGQETQYF. For the CDR3, the DNA is TGTGCCAGCAGTTTAGCACCCGGGGAGGGACAAGAGACCCAGTACTTC.

V is TRBV7-3 and J is TRBJ2-3; D is unresolved. Germline V CDR1 and CDR2: SGHTA, FQGTGA. This CDR3 has 14 residues. The V and J ends lost 5 bases and 0 bases respectively, with 9 bases between them. The CDR3 here is CASSTPTSTDTQYF. The CDR3 region has the DNA TGTGCCAGCAGCACACCGACTAGCACAGATACGCAGTATTTT.

The CDR3 is CASSQDRVYTTSNQPQHF. CDR3 DNA sequence: TGCGCCAGCAGCCAAGACAGGGTCTACACGACTTCTAATCAGCCCCAGCATTTT. V and J are TRBV4-1 and TRBJ1-5, with D possibly TRBD1 on 5 matching bases. Trimming stripped 0 bases from V and 4 bases from J, with 19 bases between. Germline V lookup: CDR1 MGHRA, CDR2 YSYEKL. The CDR3 consists of 18 residues.

The chain is built from TRBV2 and TRBJ2-5; 8 bases map to TRBD1. The last part of the DNA fits TRBJ2-7 better; the J call may be wrong. The CDR3 has 13 residues. CDR1 is SNHLY and CDR2 is FYNNEI in the germline V gene. The CDR3 coding sequence is TGTGCCAGCAGTGACGACAGGGGATACGAGCAGTACTTC. Amino acids: CASSDDRGYEQYF.

The rearrangement joins TRBV15 to TRBJ2-7; 8 bases are shared with TRBD2. Per the germline V gene, CDR1 is LNHNV and CDR2 is YYDKDF (reference sequence). CDR3 length equals 17 residues. Trimming removed 0 bases from V and 4 bases from J; junction bases left unmatched: 11. The CDR3: CATSRDSGTRIGYEQYF. The CDR3 bases are TGTGCCACCAGCAGAGATTCGGGGACTAGGATTGGGTACGAGCAGTACTTC.

The chain couples TRBV19 to TRBJ1-2, with TRBD1 as a possible D gene (6 bases). From germline, CDR1 is LNHDA and CDR2 SQIVND (reference sequence). V lost 1 base, J lost 6 bases, and 6 bases lay in between. The CDR3 contains 12 residues. The CDR3 region is CASSIGQDGYTF. CDR3 nucleotide sequence: TGTGCCAGTAGTATAGGACAGGATGGCTACACCTTC.

The J gene is TRBJ1-6, the V gene TRBV30, with D unclear. The CDR3 runs 13 residues. V lost 2 bases and J lost 1, with 3 bases in between. Germline CDR1 GTSNPN, CDR2 SVGIG (reference sequence). Here the CDR3 reads CAWSTSYNSPLHF. In DNA, the CDR3 is TGTGCCTGGAGTACTTCCTATAATTCACCCCTCCACTTT.

The CDR3 sequence: CASVKLAGAVYEQYF. The CDR3 coding sequence is TGTGCTAGTGTCAAACTAGCGGGAGCTGTCTACGAGCAGTACTTC. This chain connects TRBV12-5 to TRBJ2-7; 11 nucleotides agree with TRBD2. Germline lookup yields CDR1 LGHNT and CDR2 FRNRAP. The CDR3 extends over 15 amino acids. Trimming removed 7 bases from V and 3 bases from J; junction bases left unmatched: 8.

This clone has a single count. The V gene is TRBV9, the J gene TRBJ2-5, with 9 bases identical to TRBD2. The CDR3 is 16 amino acids. The trim removed 0 bases at V and 5 bases at J, leaving 8 bases unmatched. Germline CDR1 reads SGDLS; CDR2 reads YYNGEE. CDR3 sequence reads: CASSVGTSARRETQYF. CDR3 nucleotide sequence: TGTGCCAGCAGCGTAGGGACTAGCGCCCGGAGGGAGACCCAGTACTTC.

V gene TRBV27 combines with J gene TRBJ2-5, with a weak D call TRBD1 (6 bases). CDR1 is MNHEY and CDR2 is SMNVEV in the germline V gene (reference sequence). The CDR3 length is 14 residues. Trimming removed 5 bases from V and 2 bases from J, with 12 bases in between. CDR3 region: CASSPDRKQETQYF. The CDR3 nucleotides are TGTGCCAGCAGTCCCGACAGGAAACAAGAGACCCAGTACTTC.

The V gene is TRBV11-2, the J gene TRBJ1-2; no clear D gene. The CDR3 has 14 amino acids. Germline V gene data show CDR1 as SGHAT and CDR2 as FQNNGV. The germline V and J ends were trimmed by 5 bases and 2 bases, with 12 bases remaining between them. CDR3 in DNA: TGTGCCAGCAGCCGCAGTCTACTAAACTATGGCTACACCTTC. Translating gives CASSRSLLNYGYTF.

The genes are TRBV28 and TRBJ1-2, with 9 bases matching TRBD1. Trimming cost V 4 bases and J 4 bases; bases outside gene matches: 10. The CDR3 is made up of 16 amino acids. The V gene's germline CDR1 is MDHEN and CDR2 SYDVKM. The CDR3 is CASSSPPGQGFYGYTF. The CDR3 DNA reads TGTGCCAGCAGTTCGCCCCCGGGACAGGGCTTCTATGGCTACACCTTC.

This sequence joins TRBV27 and TRBJ1-1, with TRBD1 identical over 11 bases. Germline V lookup: CDR1 MNHEY, CDR2 SMNVEV (reference sequence). The V gene end was trimmed by 7 bases and the J gene end by 1 base; junction bases not matched to a gene: 20. The CDR3 has 20 amino acids. The CDR3 DNA reads TGTGCCAGCAACGGGGGGACAGGGGGTTACCCTCGGACCGGGAACACTGAAGCTTTCTTT. This gives the protein CASNGGTGGYPRTGNTEAFF.

The table lists this clone with a count of one. The rearrangement joins TRBV4-3 to TRBJ1-1; possibly TRBD1 for D (5 bases). The V and J ends lost 1 base and 4 bases respectively, with 13 bases between them. Germline V gene lookup returns CDR1 LGHNA and CDR2 YSLEER. This CDR3 is 15 amino acids long. The CDR3 is CASSQALGGGTEAFF. The CDR3 DNA sequence: TGCGCCAGCAGCCAAGCGCTGGGGGGAGGCACTGAAGCTTTCTTT.

This clone was seen more than once but under ten times. The V and J genes are TRBV28 and TRBJ1-5, with TRBD1 identical over 8 bases. V was clipped by 6 bases and J by 3 bases; unmatched bases: 7. Germline-derived CDR1 and CDR2 are MDHEN and SYDVKM. The CDR3 has 15 residues. DNA for the CDR3: TGTGCCAGCAGCCAGGGGACAGGACCCAATCAGCCCCAGCATTTT. This gives the protein CASSQGTGPNQPQHF. Variable domain in full (rest from reference TRBV28 and TRBJ1-5): DVKVTQSSRYLVKRTGEKVFLECVQDMDHENMFWYRQDPGLGLRLIYFSYDVKMKEKGDIPEGYSVSREKKERFSLILESASTNQTSMYLCASSQGTGPNQPQHFGDGTRLSIL.

This chain uses TRBV5-1 with TRBJ2-2; 7 bases are a match to TRBD2. In germline, CDR1 is SGHRS, CDR2 YFSETQ. J was trimmed by 7 bases and V by 4 bases; bases with no gene match: 4. The CDR3 is 13 residues long. DNA of the CDR3: TGCGCCAGCAGCGACCGGACTAGCGGGGAGCTGTTTTTT. Its translation is CASSDRTSGELFF.

The chain is built from TRBV7-9 and TRBJ2-7, with D tentatively TRBD2 (6 bases). Trimming removed 1 base at V and 0 bases at J, with 13 bases between. The CDR3 is 16 residues long. Germline V gene data show CDR1 as SEHNR and CDR2 as FQNEAQ (reference sequence). CDR3 region: CASSLVPGLVSYEQYF. CDR3 DNA: TGTGCCAGCAGCTTAGTACCGGGACTCGTCTCCTACGAGCAGTACTTC.

This chain links TRBV4-1 with TRBJ2-1; D call uncertain. This CDR3 spans 15 amino acids. Germline CDR1 and CDR2: MGHRA and YSYEKL. Trimming pared 4 bases from V and 0 bases from J, leaving 10 bases between. Written as DNA, the CDR3 is TGCGCCAGCAGCCCAAAAGCAAGCTCCTACAATGAGCAGTTCTTC. This sequence encodes CASSPKASSYNEQFF.

This chain connects TRBV5-6 to TRBJ2-3; 9 bases are a match to TRBD1. The germline V gene has CDR1 SGHDT and CDR2 YYEEEE. This CDR3 has 15 amino acids. The ends lost 5 bases at V and 4 bases at J; junction bases unmatched: 8. The CDR3 region has the DNA TGTGCCAGCAGAATGTACAGGGGGCGCTCAGATACGCAGTATTTT. Amino acids: CASRMYRGRSDTQYF. Complete variable domain (other parts from reference TRBV5-6 and TRBJ2-3): DAGVTQSPTHLIKTRGQQVTLRCSPKSGHDTVSWYQQALGQGPQFIFQYYEEEERQRGNFPDRFSGHQFPNYSSELNVNALLLGDSALYLCASRMYRGRSDTQYFGPGTRLTVL.

This clone showed up just a few times. This chain joins TRBV28 and TRBJ1-1, with D unclear. V lost 7 bases to trimming and J lost 5 bases, with 8 bases between them. Per the germline V gene, CDR1 is MDHEN and CDR2 is SYDVKM. The CDR3 runs to 11 residues. The CDR3 loop reads CASNDRTEAFF. The CDR3 nucleotides read TGTGCCAGCAACGATCGGACTGAAGCTTTCTTT.

The chain recombines TRBV15 with TRBJ1-6; D gene uncertain. CDR3 length equals 17 residues. V was trimmed by 0 bases and J by 8 bases, leaving 17 bases between them. CDR1 is LNHNV, CDR2 YYDKDF, per germline (reference sequence). CDR3 region: CATSRDLVDPGDSPLHF. CDR3 bases: TGTGCCACCAGCAGAGATCTAGTCGACCCCGGGGATTCACCCCTCCACTTT.

This clone was found a few times. The J gene is TRBJ1-1, the V gene TRBV21-1; TRBD1 is taken as the D call from the table, unchecked against the DNA. TRBV21-1 is noted as a pseudogene. The CDR3 consists of 15 residues. The CDR3 nucleotides read TGTGCCAGCAGCAGAACAGGGGGCTCGGGCACTGAAGCTTTCTTT. The encoded protein is CASSRTGGSGTEAFF.

The chain joins TRBV28 to TRBJ2-1; D might be TRBD2 (5 bases). The V end was cut by 4 bases, the J end by 3 bases, with 34 bases between. Germline CDR1 MDHEN, CDR2 SYDVKM. There are 22 residues in the CDR3. CDR3 nucleotide sequence: TGTGCCAGCAGTTCCACCACCCCCCCACCGGCTAGCTCAGGTCATAGCTACAATGAGCAGTTCTTC. Protein product: CASSSTTPPPASSGHSYNEQFF. Full variable domain (outside the CDR3, taken from reference TRBV28 and TRBJ2-1): DVKVTQSSRYLVKRTGEKVFLECVQDMDHENMFWYRQDPGLGLRLIYFSYDVKMKEKGDIPEGYSVSREKKERFSLILESASTNQTSMYLCASSSTTPPPASSGHSYNEQFFGPGTRLTVL.

In DNA form, the CDR3 reads TGTGCCACCAGCACCACACACGGACTAGCGGGGGCTCCTACCTACGAGCAGTACTTC. Its protein product is CATSTTHGLAGAPTYEQYF. V and J are TRBV15 and TRBJ2-7; 13 bases align to TRBD2. Germline loops: CDR1 LNHNV, CDR2 YYDKDF (reference sequence). V was clipped by 4 bases and J by 2 bases; unmatched bases: 14. The CDR3 is made up of 19 amino acids.

The J gene is TRBJ2-4, the V gene TRBV28, with D maybe TRBD1 (6 bases). CDR3 length: 14 amino acids. Looked up from germline, CDR1 is MDHEN and CDR2 is SYDVKM. The V gene lost 8 bases and the J gene lost 0 bases, with 11 bases spanning the gap. The CDR3: CASCRTVAKNIQYF. The CDR3 DNA is TGTGCCAGCTGTCGGACAGTAGCCAAAAACATTCAGTACTTC.

This chain connects TRBV19 to TRBJ2-2; D ambiguous. Trimming removed 7 bases from V and 3 bases from J, with 6 bases in between. This CDR3 has 12 residues. Germline assignment: CDR1 LNHDA and CDR2 SQIVND (reference sequence). In DNA, the CDR3 is TGTGCCAGTAATACGGACACCGGGGAGCTGTTTTTT. Amino acid sequence: CASNTDTGELFF.

This clone occurred a few times. This rearrangement joins TRBV5-8 to TRBJ1-4, with 9 bases aligning to TRBD1. V trimming: 3 bases; J trimming: 0 bases; junction bases outside the gene matches: 12. Germline CDR1 reads SGHTS; CDR2 reads YDEGEE. The CDR3 runs to 19 residues. This CDR3 reads CASSSTWRDRATTNEKLFF. The CDR3 DNA reads as TGTGCCAGCAGCTCTACCTGGCGGGACAGGGCAACAACTAATGAAAAACTGTTTTTT.

This rearrangement joins TRBV14 to TRBJ2-7; D unclear. Germline CDR1 is SGHDN and CDR2 is FVKESK. The CDR3 is 12 amino acids. Deletions cut 2 bases from V and 5 bases from J, with 7 bases between. This CDR3 reads CASSQLINEQYF. CDR3 in DNA: TGTGCCAGCAGCCAATTAATTAACGAGCAGTACTTC.

This clone has only a few counts. DNA of the CDR3: TGTGCCACCAGCACCACCCGGGACAGGGGTCAGCCCCAGCATTTT. Protein product: CATSTTRDRGQPQHF. The chain employs TRBV15 and TRBJ1-5; 10 bases are shared with TRBD1. Germline CDR1 and CDR2: LNHNV and YYDKDF (reference sequence). V gave up 4 bases and J gave up 6 bases; unmatched junction bases: 6. The CDR3 has 15 residues.

This clone was seen a single time. This sequence joins TRBV6-9 and TRBJ1-6, with a tentative D call TRBD1 (6 bases). CDR1 MNHGY and CDR2 SVAAGI come from the germline V gene. The ends were cut back, 4 bases at V and 0 bases at J, with 25 bases in the middle. The CDR3 totals 21 residues. In nucleotides, the CDR3 is TGTGCCAGCAGTTTGGGTTTAAAGGGGGAGGGTATAAGCTCCTATAATTCACCCCTCCACTTT. Its protein is CASSLGLKGEGISSYNSPLHF.

The rearrangement links TRBV7-6 to TRBJ2-7; 10 nucleotides match TRBD2. V shed 2 bases, J shed 5 bases, and the junction held 9 bases outside the gene matches. CDR3 size: 16 residues. Per germline, CDR1 SGHVS and CDR2 FNYEAQ. CDR3 DNA sequence: TGTGCCAGCAGCTTAATGGAGCTAGCGGGAGCCCACGAGCAGTACTTC. Residues: CASSLMELAGAHEQYF.

The chain combines TRBV7-9 with TRBJ2-5; 7 nucleotides agree with TRBD2. Germline V gene sequence: CDR1 SEHNR, CDR2 FQNEAQ (reference sequence). This CDR3 spans 14 amino acids. Germline trimming cut 3 bases from V and 5 bases from J; bases unmatched to any gene: 6. CDR3 sequence (DNA): TGTGCCAGCAGCTTTAGGAGGGAGGGGGAGACCCAGTACTTC. It codes for CASSFRREGETQYF.